The 3 T cell receptor beta chains presented below share a single source sample, sequenced in a study of T cells after yellow fever vaccination. A single record per CDR3 protein comes from TCRdb applying MiXCR to the 5' RACE reads. This table has about 350,000 distinct CDR3 sequences, roughly 8% appearing once. The source was PBMCs, collected roughly seven weeks after the first yellow fever vaccination. The receptors derive from a man between 18 and 29 years old who received the YFV17D yellow fever vaccine.

This clonotype was seen more than once but under ten times. The chain joins TRBV4-3 to TRBJ1-1; 7 positions match TRBD1. CDR1 and CDR2 (germline): LGHNA, YSLEER. The CDR3 contains 15 residues. Trimming cost V 1 base and J 3 bases; bases outside gene matches: 5. The CDR3 reads CASSQGGTEYTEAFF. The CDR3 nucleotides read TGCGCCAGCAGCCAAGGGGGGACAGAATACACTGAAGCTTTCTTT.

Only a few counts were recorded for this clonotype. The rearrangement joins TRBV27 to TRBJ2-7; the D gene is possibly TRBD2 (7 bases). Germline loops: CDR1 MNHEY, CDR2 SMNVEV (reference sequence). The CDR3 sequence is 15 residues long. The V gene lost 7 bases and the J gene lost 2 bases, with 18 bases spanning the gap. The CDR3 DNA reads TGTGCCAGCAAAGTTGGGGGGGGGGACACCTACGAGCAGTACTTC. It codes for CASKVGGGDTYEQYF.

This clonotype was counted ten times or more. The chain couples TRBV5-4 to TRBJ1-1, with no clear D. The CDR3 has 12 residues. CDR1 and CDR2 from the germline V gene are SGHNT and YYREEE (reference sequence). Trimming left V 0 bases short and J 11 bases short, with 11 bases between. The CDR3 sequence is CASSLEAEMAFF. Written as DNA, the CDR3 is TGTGCCAGCAGCTTGGAGGCAGAGATGGCTTTCTTT.